This T cell receptor beta chain was obtained from a study of T-cell reconstitution after alpha-beta-depleted transplantation in children (dated by TCRdb to the mid-2010s). Regarding the complete study: Using TCR repertoire profiling, the study quantitatively followed how T-cell immune reconstitution unfolded in children after TCRalphabeta/CD19-depleted allogeneic hematopoietic cell transplantation.

The receptor library was made with PCR. TCRdb names Illumina HiSeq 2500 as the instrument used. TCR library preparation used molecular barcoding, with unique molecular identifiers applied to normalize quantification of the TCRbeta repertoire. TCRdb reprocessing: public reads trimmed at Q25 with fastp, clones called with MiXCR, in-frame beta chains kept. Each CDR3 protein appears once, grouped with its most common genes and DNA. The sample table contains about 610,000 distinct CDR3 sequences; only one count was recorded for roughly a tenth of them. The top ten clonotypes cover about 4% of the sample. The CDR3 measures 16 amino acids from cysteine to phenylalanine. Only the CDR3 DNA is retained, 48 bases long and in frame from the first base. Trimming removed 3 bases from V and 4 bases from J, leaving 18 bases between the germline ends. The germline V gene provides CDR1 KGHSH and CDR2 LQKENI. This clonotype was seen a handful of times. This clone's antigen is unknown. Base qualities are not recorded, but no much larger clone differs from it by a single base.

The chain is encoded by TRBV18 joined to TRBJ1-1, and the D gene may be TRBD1, 5 bases matching. The sequence was collected from a human donor who donated a stem cell graft to a child with acute myeloid leukemia. Source: PBMCs from the stem cell graft donor, taken from the stem cell graft. The nucleotide sequence is TGTGCCAGCTCACCCCTTGGGACGTACGGAGGCACTGAAGCTTTCTTT. It translates as CASSPLGTYGGTEAFF. Joined to the reference TRBV18 and TRBJ1-1 proteins, this CDR3 gives the full variable domain: NAGVMQNPRHLVRRRGQEARLRCSPMKGHSHVYWYRQLPEEGLKFMVYLQKENIIDESGMPKERFSAEFPKEGPSILRIQQVVRGDSAAYFCASSPLGTYGGTEAFFGQGTRLTVV.